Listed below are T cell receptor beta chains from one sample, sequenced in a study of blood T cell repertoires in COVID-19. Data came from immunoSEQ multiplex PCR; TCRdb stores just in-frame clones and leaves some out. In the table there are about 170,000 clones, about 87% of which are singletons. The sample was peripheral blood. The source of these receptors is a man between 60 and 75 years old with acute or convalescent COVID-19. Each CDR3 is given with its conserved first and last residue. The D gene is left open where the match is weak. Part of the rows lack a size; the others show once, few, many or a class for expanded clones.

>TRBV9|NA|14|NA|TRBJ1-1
TGTGCCAGCAGCGTACTGGGCAGGGCGACTGAAGCTTTCTTT
CASSVLGRATEAFF
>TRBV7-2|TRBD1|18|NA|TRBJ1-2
TGTGCCAGCAGCTCCAGAGGGACAGGGGACCTGGCTAACTATGGCTACACCTTC
CASSSRGTGDLANYGYTF
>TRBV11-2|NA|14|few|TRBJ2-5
TGTGCCAGCAGCTTAGAAGCTAGTAGGGAGACCCAGTACTTC
CASSLEASRETQYF
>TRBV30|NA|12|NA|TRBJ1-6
TGTGCCTGGACCGCAGGGAATTCACCCCTCCACTTT
CAWTAGNSPLHF
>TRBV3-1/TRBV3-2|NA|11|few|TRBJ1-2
TGTGCCAGCAGCCAAGTCAGGGACTACACCTTC
CASSQVRDYTF
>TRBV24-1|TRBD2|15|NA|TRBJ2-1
TGTGCCACCAGTGATTTGCAAACTAGCGGGGCGGGGCAGTTCTTC
CATSDLQTSGAGQFF
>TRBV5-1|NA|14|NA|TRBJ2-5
TGCGCCAGCAGCTTGGCCGGAGAGGAAGAGACCCAGTACTTC
CASSLAGEEETQYF
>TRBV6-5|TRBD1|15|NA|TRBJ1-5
TGTGCCAGCAGACCTACAGGGGGTAGCAATCAGCCCCAGCATTTT
CASRPTGGSNQPQHF
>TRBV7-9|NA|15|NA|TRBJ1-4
TGTGCCAGCACCCGAAGGGGGGGGGCTAATGAAAAACTGTTTTTT
CASTRRGGANEKLFF
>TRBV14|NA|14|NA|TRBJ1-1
TGTGCCAGCAGCCAAGATCTGGGGGGCACTGAAGCTTTCTTT
CASSQDLGGTEAFF
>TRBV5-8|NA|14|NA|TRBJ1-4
TGTGCCAGCCGGGTGCCTGGGTTGGAGGAAAAACTGTTTTTT
CASRVPGLEEKLFF
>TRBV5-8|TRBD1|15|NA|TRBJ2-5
TGTGCCAGCAGCTCCGGGACAGGGCTTTCCGAGACCCAGTACTTC
CASSSGTGLSETQYF
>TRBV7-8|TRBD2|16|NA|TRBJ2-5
TGTGCCAGCAGCTTGAGACGGGGGGGCCCCCAAGAGACCCAGTACTTC
CASSLRRGGPQETQYF
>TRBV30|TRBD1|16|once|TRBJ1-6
TGTGCCTGGAGCAAGACTCCGGGACAGGGAAATTCACCCCTCCACTTT
CAWSKTPGQGNSPLHF
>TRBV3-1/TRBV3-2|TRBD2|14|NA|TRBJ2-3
TGTGCCAGCAGCCAACGGGTGGGACTATACATCTCCGAGTTT
CASSQRVGLYISEF
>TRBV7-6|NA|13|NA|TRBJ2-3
TGTGCCAGCAGCCAAAATACTGGTTATACGCAGTATTTT
CASSQNTGYTQYF
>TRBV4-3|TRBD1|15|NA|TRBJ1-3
TGCGCCAGCAGCCCGGGACAGGGCTCTGGAAACACCATATATTTT
CASSPGQGSGNTIYF
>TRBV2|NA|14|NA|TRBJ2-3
TGTGCCAGCCGGGCACAGGGGGGGGCAGATACGCAGTATTTT
CASRAQGGADTQYF
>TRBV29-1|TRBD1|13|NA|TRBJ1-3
TGCAGCGTTGAGCGCAGGGGGGAAAACACCATATATTTT
CSVERRGENTIYF
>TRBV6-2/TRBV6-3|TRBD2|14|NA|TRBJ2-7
TGTGCCAGCAGTTTTCTAGCGGGTACTTACGAGCAGTACTTC
CASSFLAGTYEQYF
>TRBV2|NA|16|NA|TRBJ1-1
TGTGCCAGCAGCCCCCTAACAGGGTTGGAGAACACTGAAGCTTTCTTT
CASSPLTGLENTEAFF
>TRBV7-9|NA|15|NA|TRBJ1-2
TGTGCCAGCAGCTCCGGAGCGGCGGGGGTGGGTGGCTACACCTTC
CASSSGAAGVGGYTF
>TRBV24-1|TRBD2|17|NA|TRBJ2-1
TGTGCCACCAGTGATTTTCGTCTAGCGGGGGGTAACAATGAGCAGTTCTTC
CATSDFRLAGGNNEQFF
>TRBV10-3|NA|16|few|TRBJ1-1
TGTGCCATCAGTGAGGTCGTCGGGAGTATGAACACTGAAGCTTTCTTT
CAISEVVGSMNTEAFF
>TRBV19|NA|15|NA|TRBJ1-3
TGTGCCAGTAGTAGAAGACGGGACTCTGGAAACACCATATATTTT
CASSRRRDSGNTIYF
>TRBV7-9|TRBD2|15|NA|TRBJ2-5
TGTGCCAGCAGCTCCCTCCGGGGGGATCAAGAGACCCAGTACTTC
CASSSLRGDQETQYF
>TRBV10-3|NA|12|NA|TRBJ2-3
TGTGCCATCAGTGACCCCGCAGATACGCAGTATTTT
CAISDPADTQYF
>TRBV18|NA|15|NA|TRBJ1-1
TGTGCCAGCTCACCACCTCAGGGCAAGAACACTGAAGCTTTCTTT
CASSPPQGKNTEAFF
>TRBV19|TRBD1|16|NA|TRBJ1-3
TGTGCCAGTACCTACGGGACAGGCCGCTCTGGAAACACCATATATTTT
CASTYGTGRSGNTIYF
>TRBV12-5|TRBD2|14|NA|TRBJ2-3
TGTGCTTCGGGACTAGCGGGAGTAACAGATACGCAGTATTTT
CASGLAGVTDTQYF
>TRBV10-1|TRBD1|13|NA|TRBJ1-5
TGCGCCAGCAGTGAGGACAGGGATCAGCCCCAGCATTTT
CASSEDRDQPQHF
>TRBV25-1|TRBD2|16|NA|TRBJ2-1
TGTGCCAGCAGTGAATATGCGACTAGCGGGAGTTCGGAGCAGTTCTTC
CASSEYATSGSSEQFF
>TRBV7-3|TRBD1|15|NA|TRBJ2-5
TGTGCCAGCAGCGTATCCGGGACAGTGGGGGAGACCCAGTACTTC
CASSVSGTVGETQYF
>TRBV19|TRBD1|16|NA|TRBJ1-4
TGTGCCAGTAGTATCGCAGGGGGCCGCACTAATGAAAAACTGTTTTTT
CASSIAGGRTNEKLFF
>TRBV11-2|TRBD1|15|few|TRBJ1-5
TGTGCCAGCAGCTTTGGACAGGGGGGAGGGTTCCCCCAGCATTTT
CASSFGQGGGFPQHF
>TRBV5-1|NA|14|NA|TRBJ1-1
TGCGCCAGCAGCTTGTACAGGGATTGGACTGAAGCTTTCTTT
CASSLYRDWTEAFF
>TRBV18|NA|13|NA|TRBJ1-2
TGTGCCAGCTCACCAGGGTCCGAGGATGGCTACACCTTC
CASSPGSEDGYTF
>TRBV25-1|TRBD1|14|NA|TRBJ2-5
TGTGCCAGCAGTGATACAGGGGGCGGAGAGACCCAGTACTTC
CASSDTGGGETQYF
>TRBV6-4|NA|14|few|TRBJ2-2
TGTGCCAGTAGTACAGGGCTACGCACCGGGGAGCTGTTTTTT
CASSTGLRTGELFF
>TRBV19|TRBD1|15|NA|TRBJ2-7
TGTGCCAGTAGTATAGCAGGACAGGGGGCTTACGAGCAGTACTTC
CASSIAGQGAYEQYF
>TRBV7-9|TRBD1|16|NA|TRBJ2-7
TGTGCCAGCAGCTCGGGGACAGGGGGCTTCTCCTACGAGCAGTACTTC
CASSSGTGGFSYEQYF
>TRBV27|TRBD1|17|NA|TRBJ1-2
TGTGCCAGCAGTCCAAAACAGGGGGTCCCTTCATGGCGTGGCTACACCTTC
CASSPKQGVPSWRGYTF
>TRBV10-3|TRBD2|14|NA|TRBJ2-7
TGTGCCATCAGTGTGGGACTAGCGGTTTACGAGCAGTACTTC
CAISVGLAVYEQYF
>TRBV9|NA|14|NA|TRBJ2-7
TGTGCCAGCAGCGTTGGCGGGTACTCCTACGAGCAGTACTTC
CASSVGGYSYEQYF
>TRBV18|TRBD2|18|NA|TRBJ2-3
TGTGCCAGCTCACCATCGGGACGACTAGCGGGATACCCAGATACGCAGTATTTT
CASSPSGRLAGYPDTQYF